This TCR beta chain stems from a study of T cells in Graves' hyperthyroidism and ophthalmopathy. Those with hyperthyroidism were 18 to 65 years old, newly diagnosed, and ill for under 2 months. Uncontrolled infections, other autoimmune diseases, pregnancy or lactation led to exclusion of patients. This clonotype was seen repeatedly, ten times or more. V lost 7 bases to trimming and J lost 5 bases, with 14 bases between them. CDR1 is MNHNS, CDR2 SASEGT, per germline. The CDR3 loop spans 13 amino acids. RNA transcripts served as the template for amplifying TCR beta CDR3 regions. A first-round RT-PCR of the TCR CDR3 used the HTBI primer set. TCRdb fed the multiplex PCR reads into MiXCR, producing one record per CDR3 protein. This table holds some 600,000 distinct CDR3 sequences, 14% found once.

The chain carries TRBV6-1 and TRBJ2-5, with D possibly matching TRBD1 (5 bases). This receptor was taken from a woman in her 30s with Graves' hyperthyroidism that later progressed to Graves' ophthalmopathy. The sample taken for sequencing was blood. The DNA of the CDR3 is TGTGCCAGCAAGGAAGGGGTGGGTGAGACCCAGTACTTC. Translating gives CASKEGVGETQYF.